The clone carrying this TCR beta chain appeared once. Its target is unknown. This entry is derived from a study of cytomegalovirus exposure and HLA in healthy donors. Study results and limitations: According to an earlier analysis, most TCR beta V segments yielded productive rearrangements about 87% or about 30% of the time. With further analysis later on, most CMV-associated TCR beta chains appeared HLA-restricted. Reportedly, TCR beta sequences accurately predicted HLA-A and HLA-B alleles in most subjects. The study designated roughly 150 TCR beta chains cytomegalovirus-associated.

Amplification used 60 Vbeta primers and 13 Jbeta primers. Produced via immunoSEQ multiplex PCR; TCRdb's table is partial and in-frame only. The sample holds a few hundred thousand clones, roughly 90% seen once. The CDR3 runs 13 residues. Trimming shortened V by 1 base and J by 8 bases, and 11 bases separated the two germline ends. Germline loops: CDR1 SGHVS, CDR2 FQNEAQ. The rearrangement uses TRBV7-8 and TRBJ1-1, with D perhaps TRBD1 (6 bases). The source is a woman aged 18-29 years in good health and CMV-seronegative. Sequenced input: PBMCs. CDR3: CASSLDGTPEAFF. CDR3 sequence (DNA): TGTGCCAGCAGCTTAGACGGGACACCGGAAGCTTTCTTT.